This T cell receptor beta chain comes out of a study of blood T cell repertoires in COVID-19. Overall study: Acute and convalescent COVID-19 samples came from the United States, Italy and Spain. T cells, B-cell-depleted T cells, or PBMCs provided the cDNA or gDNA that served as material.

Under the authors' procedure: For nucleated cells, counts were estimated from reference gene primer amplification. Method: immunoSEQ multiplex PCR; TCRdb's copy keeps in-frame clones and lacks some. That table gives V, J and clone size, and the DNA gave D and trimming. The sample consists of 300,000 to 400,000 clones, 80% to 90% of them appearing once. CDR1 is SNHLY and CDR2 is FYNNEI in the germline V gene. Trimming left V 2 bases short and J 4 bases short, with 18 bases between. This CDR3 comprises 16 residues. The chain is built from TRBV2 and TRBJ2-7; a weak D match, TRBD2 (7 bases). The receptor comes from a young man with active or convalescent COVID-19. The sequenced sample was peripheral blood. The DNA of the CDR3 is TGTGCCAGCAGTGAATGGGGGCAGCGGGGAACTTACGAGCAGTACTTC. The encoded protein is CASSEWGQRGTYEQYF.